One and the same sample provided the 12 T cell receptor beta chains below, sequenced in a study of T cells in Graves' hyperthyroidism and ophthalmopathy. TCR beta CDR3 regions were amplified from RNA transcripts. A first-round RT-PCR of the TCR CDR3 used the HTBI primer set. Using its own MiXCR run on the multiplex PCR reads, TCRdb lists one record per CDR3 protein. Altogether about 290,000 distinct CDR3 sequences are present, about 15% being singletons, with the ten largest covering 30%. Sequenced input: blood. These receptors came from a woman aged 45-60 years with Graves' hyperthyroidism that later progressed to Graves' ophthalmopathy.

This clonotype was counted many times. The genes are TRBV29-1 and TRBJ2-7; a possible D gene is TRBD1 (5 bases). Trimming removed 7 bases from V and 5 bases from J, with 15 bases in between. This CDR3 has 12 residues. Per germline, CDR1 SQVTM and CDR2 ANQGSEA. The CDR3 loop reads CSAGDSRDEQYF. CDR3 nucleotide sequence: TGCAGCGCCGGAGACAGCAGGGACGAGCAGTACTTC.

The chain employs TRBV5-1 and TRBJ1-2; 8 nucleotides match TRBD1. The CDR3 covers 16 residues. V was pared by 3 bases and J by 4 bases, with 11 bases of the junction left unmatched. Per the germline V gene, CDR1 is SGHRS and CDR2 is YFSETQ. The CDR3 DNA follows: TGCGCCAGCAGCTCCAAGGACAGGGTTGTTTCCTATGGCTACACCTTC. This encodes CASSSKDRVVSYGYTF.

This clonotype has a count of ten or more. The V and J genes are TRBV3-1 and TRBJ2-7, with D uncertain. Germline assignment: CDR1 LGHDT and CDR2 YNNKEL (reference sequence). V was clipped by 1 base and J by 2 bases, with 9 bases between them. The CDR3 totals 14 residues. This CDR3 reads CASSQVPETYEQYF. Here the CDR3 DNA reads TGTGCCAGCAGCCAAGTCCCGGAGACCTACGAGCAGTACTTC.

This clonotype was detected ten times or more. This chain joins TRBV28 and TRBJ2-3, with D perhaps TRBD2 (6 bases). The CDR3 runs 16 residues. CDR1 is MDHEN and CDR2 is SYDVKM in the germline V gene. Trimming shortened V by 3 bases and J by 3 bases, and 16 bases separated the two germline ends. In DNA form, the CDR3 reads TGTGCCAGCAGTTTTCTAGCCGGAGGGGAGACAGATACGCAGTATTTT. Amino acid sequence: CASSFLAGGETDTQYF.

This clonotype was counted ten times or more. V usage is TRBV7-9 and J usage is TRBJ2-3, with D perhaps matching TRBD1 (5 bases). This CDR3 is 11 amino acids long. CDR1 and CDR2 (germline): SEHNR, FQNEAQ (reference sequence). Trimming took off 8 bases at V and 6 bases at J, with 9 bases between the two ends. CDR3 bases: TGTGCCAGCGGTGGGGCCGATACGCAGTATTTT. This sequence encodes CASGGADTQYF. The entire variable domain, with the rest obtained from reference TRBV7-9 and TRBJ2-3, is as follows: DTGVSQNPRHKITKRGQNVTFRCDPISEHNRLYWYRQTLGQGPEFLTYFQNEAQLEKSRLLSDRFSAERPKGSFSTLEIQRTEQGDSAMYLCASGGADTQYFGPGTRLTVL.

This clonotype was picked up many times. V gene TRBV20-1 combines with J gene TRBJ2-3, with 8 bases lining up with TRBD2. V trimming: 1 base; J trimming: 2 bases; junction bases outside the gene matches: 5. Germline CDR1 and CDR2: DFQATT and SNEGSKA (reference sequence). The CDR3 totals 15 residues. The CDR3 DNA follows: TGCAGTGCTAGAGCTCTAGCGGGCGCCACAGATACGCAGTATTTT. Translated: CSARALAGATDTQYF.

There are many counts of this clonotype. V and J are TRBV20-1 and TRBJ2-1, with D uncertain. The CDR3 loop spans 15 amino acids. The V end was cut by 3 bases, the J end by 4 bases, with 16 bases between. CDR1 DFQATT and CDR2 SNEGSKA come from the germline V gene (reference sequence). The CDR3 protein is CSASNAAIHYNEQFF. The CDR3, as DNA: TGCAGTGCTAGCAACGCCGCGATACATTACAATGAGCAGTTCTTC.

This clonotype was detected only a few times. V and J are TRBV5-1 and TRBJ2-7; no firm D call. The germline V gene encodes CDR1 SGHRS and CDR2 YFSETQ. V lost 6 bases to trimming and J lost 7 bases, with 11 bases between them. The CDR3 extends over 11 amino acids. CDR3 amino acids: CASTHSGEQYF. The CDR3 nucleotides are TGCGCCAGCACCCACTCAGGTGAGCAGTACTTC.

This clonotype was found a few times. The junction differs from germline at one of its ends, possibly a read error. The rearrangement joins TRBV10-3 to TRBJ2-1; 11 positions agree with TRBD2. This CDR3 is built from 18 residues. Germline values: CDR1 ENHRY, CDR2 SYGVKD. CDR3: CAISERVSGRGRNNKQFF. The DNA of the CDR3 is TGTGCCATCAGTGAGAGGGTTAGCGGGAGGGGAAGGAACAATAAGCAGTTCTTC.

This clonotype appeared many times. The chain links TRBV18 to TRBJ2-1; D tentatively reads TRBD1 or TRBD2 (5 bases each). Trimming pared 3 bases from V and 9 bases from J, leaving 12 bases between. Germline values: CDR1 KGHSH, CDR2 LQKENI. There are 13 residues in the CDR3. The DNA of the CDR3 is TGTGCCAGCTCACCGGGAGCCGACAGTGAGCAGTTCTTC. Its protein product is CASSPGADSEQFF.

In its sample, this clonotype was seen many times. The V call is TRBV3-1, the J call TRBJ2-5; D gene uncertain. The V gene's germline CDR1 is LGHDT and CDR2 YNNKEL (reference sequence). V lost 1 base and J 5 bases, leaving 8 bases between the germline ends. The CDR3 is made up of 13 amino acids. CDR3 amino acids: CASSQGYSETQYF. CDR3 DNA sequence: TGTGCCAGCAGCCAAGGATATTCTGAGACCCAGTACTTC.

A word on this clonotype: A much larger clone lies one base from this, so it may be a read error. The CDR3, as DNA: TGCAGCGTTGTTTCGTCTACCCTTAGCCCCTACAATGAGCAGTTCTTC. It is translated as CSVVSSTLSPYNEQFF. This chain links TRBV29-1 with TRBJ2-1; no clear D. The CDR3 has 16 residues. Germline V gene sequence: CDR1 SQVTM, CDR2 ANQGSEA. Trimming took 4 bases from V and 2 from J, leaving 18 bases between them.